These 22 T cell receptor beta chains share one sample of origin, sequenced in a study of monozygotic twins with inflammatory bowel disease. TCRdb reworked the 5' RACE reads into one entry per CDR3 protein, no DNA. The sample has approximately 400,000 distinct CDR3 sequences. Sequenced input: blood. The origin of the receptors is a human donor with ulcerative colitis or Crohn's disease, or a healthy co-twin of an affected twin (not recorded which).

This chain joins TRBV7-9 and TRBJ2-2; TCRdb calls TRBD2, which cannot be checked without DNA. The CDR3 loop spans 16 amino acids. Per the germline V gene, CDR1 is SEHNR and CDR2 is FQNEAQ (reference sequence). The CDR3 spells CASSSRTSVNTGELFF. The complete variable domain, with remaining parts taken from reference TRBV7-9 and TRBJ2-2, reads DTGVSQNPRHKITKRGQNVTFRCDPISEHNRLYWYRQTLGQGPEFLTYFQNEAQLEKSRLLSDRFSAERPKGSFSTLEIQRTEQGDSAMYLCASSSRTSVNTGELFFGEGSRLTVL.

The chain links TRBV10-3 to TRBJ2-3; TCRdb lists TRBD1, though no DNA is available to test this call. This CDR3 is 14 amino acids long. Germline-derived CDR1 and CDR2 are ENHRY and SYGVKD. This CDR3 is CAIGTGADGGTQYF.

The V call is TRBV20-1, the J call TRBJ2-7; TCRdb names TRBD1, which stays unverified in the absence of DNA. Germline V gene lookup returns CDR1 DFQATT and CDR2 SNEGSKA (reference sequence). The CDR3 spans 15 residues. CDR3 sequence reads: CSARVSGGNTYEQYF.

This chain connects TRBV6-5 to TRBJ2-7; the D gene TCRdb calls, TRBD1, cannot be checked with no DNA. Germline V lookup: CDR1 MNHEY, CDR2 SVGAGI. The CDR3 is made up of 11 amino acids. The CDR3 loop reads CASSYGQGLHF.

The chain is built from TRBV15 and TRBJ1-1; TCRdb indicates TRBD1, and absent DNA this call remains unverified. The CDR3 is 16 residues long. Germline V CDR1 and CDR2: LNHNV, YYDKDF (reference sequence). CDR3 protein: CATSRTGGVGNTEAFF.

The V and J genes are TRBV20-1 and TRBJ2-1; there is no DNA to check the TCRdb D call of TRBD1. Per the germline V gene, CDR1 is DFQATT and CDR2 is SNEGSKA (reference sequence). The CDR3 runs to 16 residues. The CDR3 spells CSARARQGSSYNEQFF.

The chain combines TRBV29-1 with TRBJ2-1; TCRdb returns TRBD1, unconfirmable since there is no DNA. The CDR3 runs 13 residues. CDR1 is SQVTM, CDR2 ANQGSEA, per germline. The CDR3 here is CSVDGVGGNEQFF.

The chain recombines TRBV18 with TRBJ1-5. The CDR3 has 14 residues. The germline V gene encodes CDR1 KGHSH and CDR2 LQKENI. The CDR3 sequence: CASSDRTALEPQHF. The complete variable domain, with remaining parts taken from reference TRBV18 and TRBJ1-5, reads NAGVMQNPRHLVRRRGQEARLRCSPMKGHSHVYWYRQLPEEGLKFMVYLQKENIIDESGMPKERFSAEFPKEGPSILRIQQVVRGDSAAYFCASSDRTALEPQHFGDGTRLSIL.

The chain employs TRBV29-1 and TRBJ1-5. This CDR3 has 12 amino acids. CDR1 is SQVTM, CDR2 ANQGSEA, per germline. The CDR3 spells CSVQDSNQPQHF.

CDR3 region: CASSPGAEYEQYF. This chain uses TRBV5-1 with TRBJ2-7; TCRdb's D call, TRBD1, is unchecked because there is no DNA. The V gene's germline CDR1 is SGHRS and CDR2 YFSETQ. The CDR3 consists of 13 residues.

The chain joins TRBV20-1 to TRBJ2-1; without DNA, the TCRdb call of TRBD2 cannot be checked. The CDR3 has 14 residues. Per germline, CDR1 DFQATT and CDR2 SNEGSKA (reference sequence). The CDR3: CSARDLAGYNEQFF.

This rearrangement joins TRBV6-1 to TRBJ2-2; absent DNA, TCRdb's TRBD1 call cannot be checked. The CDR3 has 14 amino acids. CDR1 is MNHNS and CDR2 is SASEGT in the germline V gene. The CDR3 loop is CAISRTANTGELFF.

The gene calls are TRBV5-4 and TRBJ1-1. The CDR3 consists of 15 residues. Germline CDR1 SGHNT, CDR2 YYREEE (reference sequence). The CDR3 region is CASRAGGGSNTEAFF.

The CDR3 region is CAARGLYNEQFF. The chain has TRBV10-3 and TRBJ2-1; TCRdb picks TRBD1, but there is no DNA to check that call. CDR1 and CDR2 from the germline V gene are ENHRY and SYGVKD. The CDR3 length is 12 residues.

The gene calls are TRBV10-3 and TRBJ1-4; TCRdb names TRBD1, which stays unverified in the absence of DNA. This CDR3 comprises 13 residues. Per the germline V gene, CDR1 is ENHRY and CDR2 is SYGVKD. The CDR3 here is CATTGAWGEKLFF.

The CDR3 region is CATEQGNANTGELFF. This chain joins TRBV24-1 and TRBJ2-2; TCRdb's D gene call, TRBD1, goes unchecked for lack of DNA. CDR1 and CDR2 (germline): KGHDR, SFDVKD. This CDR3 region has 15 residues.

V and J are TRBV5-1 and TRBJ2-5; TCRdb proposes TRBD2, but this gene call is untestable without DNA. The germline gives CDR1 SGHRS, CDR2 YFSETQ. The CDR3 is made up of 16 amino acids. The CDR3 spells CASSSTSGGAGETQYF.

The V call is TRBV20-1, the J call TRBJ1-6; TCRdb names TRBD1, which stays unverified in the absence of DNA. The germline V gene has CDR1 DFQATT and CDR2 SNEGSKA (reference sequence). The CDR3 is made up of 15 amino acids. CDR3 amino acids: CSARPQTGGDSPLHF.

The chain uses TRBV5-6 and TRBJ1-2; TCRdb picks TRBD1, but there is no DNA to check that call. Germline V lookup: CDR1 SGHDT, CDR2 YYEEEE. This CDR3 comprises 14 residues. CDR3 sequence: CASRGQGASYGYTF. Using reference TRBV5-6 and TRBJ1-2 for the parts outside the CDR3, the full variable domain is DAGVTQSPTHLIKTRGQQVTLRCSPKSGHDTVSWYQQALGQGPQFIFQYYEEEERQRGNFPDRFSGHQFPNYSSELNVNALLLGDSALYLCASRGQGASYGYTFGSGTRLTVV.

The CDR3 region is CASSLTWDSTYEQYF. This chain uses TRBV4-2 with TRBJ2-7; TCRdb's D gene call, TRBD1, goes unchecked for lack of DNA. This CDR3 comprises 15 residues. Germline V lookup: CDR1 LGHNA, CDR2 YNFKEQ.

The chain has TRBV5-1 and TRBJ2-7; the TCRdb D gene call, TRBD1, has no DNA to confirm it. The germline V gene encodes CDR1 SGHRS and CDR2 YFSETQ. The CDR3 totals 14 residues. The CDR3 spells CASSGRDRTYEQYF. Supplemented by reference TRBV5-1 and TRBJ2-7, the full variable domain reads KAGVTQTPRYLIKTRGQQVTLSCSPISGHRSVSWYQQTPGQGLQFLFEYFSETQRNKGNFPGRFSGRQFSNSRSEMNVSTLELGDSALYLCASSGRDRTYEQYFGPGTRLTVT.

V usage is TRBV29-1 and J usage is TRBJ2-2; the D call of TRBD2 rests on TCRdb alone, since no DNA is present to check it. The germline V gene has CDR1 SQVTM and CDR2 ANQGSEA. The CDR3 is made up of 13 amino acids. CDR3 loop: CSVEGLRTGELFF.